A selection of T cell receptor beta chains follows, all from one sample in a study of T cell repertoires in ileal Crohn's disease. Sequencing used immunoSEQ multiplex PCR; TCRdb keeps in-frame clones, though not all of them. The sample has under 1,200 clones; 85% are singletons. Sequencing was done on a sample of ileal tissue. The source of these receptors is an adult with Crohn's disease. Both conserved end residues are part of each CDR3. D genes are given only for firm matches. Not every row has a clone size; where given, it reads once, few, many or a size class.

v_call: TRBV20-1; d_call: -; j_call: TRBJ1-1; clone_size: -; cdr3_nt: TGCAGTGCCGGAGGGACTGAAGCTTTCTTT; cdr3_aa: CSAGGTEAFF
v_call: TRBV28; d_call: -; j_call: TRBJ1-3; clone_size: -; cdr3_nt: TGTGCCAGCAGTTATCGACAGTTATCTGGAAACACCATATATTTT; cdr3_aa: CASSYRQLSGNTIYF
v_call: TRBV29-1; d_call: -; j_call: TRBJ1-1; clone_size: few; cdr3_nt: TGCAGCGTTAGACAGGCCCTGAACACTGAAGCTTTCTTT; cdr3_aa: CSVRQALNTEAFF
v_call: TRBV21-1; d_call: -; j_call: TRBJ2-2; clone_size: few; cdr3_nt: TGTGCCAGCAGCACTGAAGGTGGCGGCACCGGGGAGCTGTTTTTT; cdr3_aa: CASSTEGGGTGELFF
v_call: TRBV7-2; d_call: -; j_call: TRBJ2-7; clone_size: -; cdr3_nt: TGTGCCAGCAGCCCAGACCGGGACACACCCTACGAGCAGTACTTC; cdr3_aa: CASSPDRDTPYEQYF
v_call: TRBV5-5; d_call: -; j_call: TRBJ1-2; clone_size: -; cdr3_nt: TGTGCCAGCAGCTTGGGCGGCCCCAATGGCTACACCTTC; cdr3_aa: CASSLGGPNGYTF
v_call: TRBV11-2; d_call: TRBD1; j_call: TRBJ1-2; clone_size: -; cdr3_nt: TGTGCCAGCAGCTTAGGGACAGGATATGGCTACACCTTC; cdr3_aa: CASSLGTGYGYTF
v_call: TRBV10-2; d_call: -; j_call: TRBJ1-5; clone_size: -; cdr3_nt: TGCGCCAGCAGTGGGGGAGGGGTCAATCAGCCCCAGCATTTT; cdr3_aa: CASSGGGVNQPQHF
v_call: TRBV10-1; d_call: -; j_call: TRBJ1-2; clone_size: -; cdr3_nt: TGCGCCAGCAGGGCCTATTTAAGAGGCGGCTACACCTTC; cdr3_aa: CASRAYLRGGYTF
v_call: TRBV27; d_call: -; j_call: TRBJ1-6; clone_size: -; cdr3_nt: TGTGCCAGCAGTTTTAGGGGGAATTCACCCCTCCACTTT; cdr3_aa: CASSFRGNSPLHF
v_call: TRBV7-9; d_call: TRBD1; j_call: TRBJ2-1; clone_size: few; cdr3_nt: TGTGCCAGCAGCTATGGGGGGACAGGGGGTAATGAGCAGTTCTTC; cdr3_aa: CASSYGGTGGNEQFF
v_call: TRBV5-5; d_call: TRBD1; j_call: TRBJ1-5; clone_size: -; cdr3_nt: TGTGCCCGGGACAGGGGAGGGCCAAACCAGCCCCAGCATTTT; cdr3_aa: CARDRGGPNQPQHF
v_call: TRBV4-3; d_call: TRBD1; j_call: TRBJ1-5; clone_size: -; cdr3_nt: TGCGCCAGCAGCCTCGACAGGGTTAGCAATCAGCCCCAGCATTTT; cdr3_aa: CASSLDRVSNQPQHF
v_call: TRBV30; d_call: -; j_call: TRBJ2-1; clone_size: few; cdr3_nt: TGTGCCTGGAGTACCCTAGGGGATGAGCAGTTCTTC; cdr3_aa: CAWSTLGDEQFF
v_call: TRBV4-1; d_call: TRBD2; j_call: TRBJ2-3; clone_size: -; cdr3_nt: TGCGCCAGCAGCCGGGTCGGACTAGCGGGGGGGGCGGGAGATACGCAGTATTTT; cdr3_aa: CASSRVGLAGGAGDTQYF
v_call: TRBV29-1; d_call: TRBD1; j_call: TRBJ1-1; clone_size: -; cdr3_nt: TGCAGCGTTATGGAGGGGGCGCGAGATACTGAAGCTTTCTTT; cdr3_aa: CSVMEGARDTEAFF
v_call: TRBV11-2; d_call: -; j_call: TRBJ1-2; clone_size: few; cdr3_nt: TGTGCCAGCAGCTTAGTATCGGGGTCCAGCACCTTC; cdr3_aa: CASSLVSGSSTF
v_call: TRBV29-1; d_call: -; j_call: TRBJ1-2; clone_size: -; cdr3_nt: TGCAGCGTTGAGCCCCTCGGAGGGTTTGAGAGCTATGGCTACACCTTC; cdr3_aa: CSVEPLGGFESYGYTF
v_call: TRBV7-9; d_call: TRBD1; j_call: TRBJ2-5; clone_size: -; cdr3_nt: TGTGCCAGCAGCTTGGGGACAGTGGGTTCCCAAGAGACCCAGTACTTC; cdr3_aa: CASSLGTVGSQETQYF
v_call: TRBV30; d_call: -; j_call: TRBJ2-7; clone_size: -; cdr3_nt: TGTGCCTGGAGTGTATTACAACTTGGGTCCCGGGGAGCCTACGAGCAGTACTTC; cdr3_aa: CAWSVLQLGSRGAYEQYF
v_call: TRBV7-2; d_call: TRBD2; j_call: TRBJ2-7; clone_size: -; cdr3_nt: TGTGCCAGCAGCTTCGGGGGGGCTATATACGAGCAGTACTTC; cdr3_aa: CASSFGGAIYEQYF
v_call: TRBV19; d_call: -; j_call: TRBJ2-2; clone_size: -; cdr3_nt: TGTGCCAGTAGTAAACCATACGGGACCGGGGAGCTGTTTTTT; cdr3_aa: CASSKPYGTGELFF
v_call: TRBV5-1; d_call: -; j_call: TRBJ1-3; clone_size: -; cdr3_nt: TGCGCCAGCAGCTTTAACGACTTGGAGGACATATATTTT; cdr3_aa: CASSFNDLEDIYF
v_call: TRBV11-3; d_call: -; j_call: TRBJ2-3; clone_size: -; cdr3_nt: TGTGCCAGCAGCGGAGAGGTCTCAGATACGCAGTATTTT; cdr3_aa: CASSGEVSDTQYF
v_call: TRBV7-2; d_call: TRBD2; j_call: TRBJ2-7; clone_size: -; cdr3_nt: TGTGCCAGCAGCCCGTCGACTAGCGGGGTCTACGAGCAGTACTTC; cdr3_aa: CASSPSTSGVYEQYF
v_call: TRBV4-1; d_call: -; j_call: TRBJ1-6; clone_size: -; cdr3_nt: TGCGCCAGCAGCCCATGGGTAGCCGATTCACCCCTCCACTTT; cdr3_aa: CASSPWVADSPLHF
v_call: TRBV12-5; d_call: TRBD1; j_call: TRBJ1-2; clone_size: -; cdr3_nt: TGTGCTAGTGGTTTGGCCCCCTTTGGGGACAGGGGGCTCGAGGACTATGGCTACACCTTC; cdr3_aa: CASGLAPFGDRGLEDYGYTF
v_call: TRBV5-1; d_call: TRBD2; j_call: TRBJ2-1; clone_size: -; cdr3_nt: TGCGCCAGCAGTCGAGCGGGGGTGAGGTCCTACAATGAGCAGTTCTTC; cdr3_aa: CASSRAGVRSYNEQFF
v_call: TRBV7-2; d_call: TRBD1; j_call: TRBJ1-1; clone_size: -; cdr3_nt: TGTGCCAGCAGCCCGGACAGGGTGGTGGCTTTCTTT; cdr3_aa: CASSPDRVVAFF
v_call: TRBV18; d_call: TRBD1; j_call: TRBJ1-1; clone_size: -; cdr3_nt: TGTGCCAGCTCCGGGGACAGCCTCAACACTGAAGCTTTCTTT; cdr3_aa: CASSGDSLNTEAFF
v_call: TRBV11-2; d_call: TRBD2; j_call: TRBJ2-1; clone_size: few; cdr3_nt: TGTGCCAGCAGTTGGGGACTAGCCTACAATGAGCAGTTCTTC; cdr3_aa: CASSWGLAYNEQFF
v_call: TRBV29-1; d_call: -; j_call: TRBJ1-2; clone_size: -; cdr3_nt: TGCAGCGTTGAAGTTGGGCCCGCTAACTATGGCTACACCTTC; cdr3_aa: CSVEVGPANYGYTF
v_call: TRBV28; d_call: -; j_call: TRBJ1-2; clone_size: -; cdr3_nt: TGTGCCAGCAGCCGGGAGACCTATGGCTACACCTTC; cdr3_aa: CASSRETYGYTF
v_call: TRBV7-7; d_call: TRBD1; j_call: TRBJ1-2; clone_size: once; cdr3_nt: TGTGCCAGCAGCTCTCCCGGGACAGGCTATGGCTACACCTTC; cdr3_aa: CASSSPGTGYGYTF
v_call: TRBV29-1; d_call: -; j_call: TRBJ1-2; clone_size: -; cdr3_nt: TGCAGCGTGTGGACAGTTACTAACTATGGCTACACCTTC; cdr3_aa: CSVWTVTNYGYTF
v_call: TRBV9; d_call: -; j_call: TRBJ2-6; clone_size: -; cdr3_nt: TGTGCCAGCAGCGCACTCCTCTCTGGGGCCAACGTCCTGACTTTC; cdr3_aa: CASSALLSGANVLTF
v_call: TRBV5-1; d_call: -; j_call: TRBJ2-7; clone_size: -; cdr3_nt: TGCGCCAGCAGCCACCTGTGGGGGCCGAGCTCCTACGAGCAGTACTTC; cdr3_aa: CASSHLWGPSSYEQYF
v_call: TRBV5-1; d_call: -; j_call: TRBJ1-1; clone_size: -; cdr3_nt: TGCGCCAGCAGCTTGGTGGCAGGGGTGACTGAAGCTTTCTTT; cdr3_aa: CASSLVAGVTEAFF
v_call: TRBV4-1; d_call: -; j_call: TRBJ2-4; clone_size: -; cdr3_nt: TGCGCCAGCAGCCAAGGGCTCCACACAGGGTTGGTAGCCAAAAACATTCAGTACTTC; cdr3_aa: CASSQGLHTGLVAKNIQYF
v_call: TRBV4-1; d_call: TRBD1; j_call: TRBJ2-7; clone_size: once; cdr3_nt: TGCGCCACAAGACGGGTCGGACAGGGAAAATACGAGCAGTACTTC; cdr3_aa: CATRRVGQGKYEQYF
v_call: TRBV19; d_call: -; j_call: TRBJ2-1; clone_size: -; cdr3_nt: TGTGCCAGTAGTATAGGCAGTTACTACAATGAGCAGTTCTTC; cdr3_aa: CASSIGSYYNEQFF
v_call: TRBV4-1; d_call: TRBD2; j_call: TRBJ2-1; clone_size: -; cdr3_nt: TGCGCCAGCAGTATGGGGACTAGCTTCGTAAATGAGCAGTTCTTC; cdr3_aa: CASSMGTSFVNEQFF
v_call: TRBV30; d_call: -; j_call: TRBJ1-4; clone_size: -; cdr3_nt: TGTGCCTGGAGTACAGAATCTAATGAAAAACTGTTTTTT; cdr3_aa: CAWSTESNEKLFF
v_call: TRBV12-5; d_call: TRBD1; j_call: TRBJ2-1; clone_size: -; cdr3_nt: TGTGCTGGTGGCCACAGGGGGCGCGAGCAGTTCTTC; cdr3_aa: CAGGHRGREQFF
v_call: TRBV27; d_call: -; j_call: TRBJ2-7; clone_size: -; cdr3_nt: TGTGCCAGCAGTACTACAGGTCCTCGGGAGCAGTACTTC; cdr3_aa: CASSTTGPREQYF
v_call: TRBV28; d_call: -; j_call: TRBJ1-1; clone_size: -; cdr3_nt: TGTGCCAGCAGGGGCCTGGACGGGATGAACACTGAAGCTTTCTTT; cdr3_aa: CASRGLDGMNTEAFF
v_call: TRBV10-3; d_call: TRBD1; j_call: TRBJ2-3; clone_size: -; cdr3_nt: TGTGCCATCAGTGTGGGTGGGACAGGCCTGGCAGATACGCAGTATTTT; cdr3_aa: CAISVGGTGLADTQYF
v_call: TRBV6-5; d_call: TRBD1; j_call: TRBJ1-1; clone_size: once; cdr3_nt: TGTGCCAGCACGGCCGGACAGGGGGCCGCTGAAGCTTTCTTT; cdr3_aa: CASTAGQGAAEAFF
v_call: TRBV7-3; d_call: TRBD1; j_call: TRBJ2-1; clone_size: -; cdr3_nt: TGTGCCAGCAGCACGACAGGGGGCGGGTACAATGAGCAGTTCTTC; cdr3_aa: CASSTTGGGYNEQFF